This TCR beta chain is from a study of blood T cell repertoires in COVID-19. The CDR3 contains 15 residues. Trimming took 5 bases from V and 2 from J, leaving 16 bases between them. CDR1 and CDR2 (germline): SGHNT, YYREEE (reference sequence). The data were produced by immunoSEQ multiplex PCR, yet TCRdb's version contains in-frame clones alone and is incomplete. This repertoire shows about 110,000 clones, 85% to 95% found once; its top ten account for roughly 1.2%. This chain joins TRBV5-4 and TRBJ1-2; D perhaps matches TRBD1 (6 bases). The receptor comes from a woman aged 25 to 39 with acute or convalescent COVID-19. Sequences were obtained from peripheral blood. The CDR3 coding sequence is TGTGCCAGCAGTCCCGGGGGGCGGGTCAACTATGGCTACACCTTC. This codes for CASSPGGRVNYGYTF.